This is a list of T cell receptor beta chains from one sample in a study of blood T cells in healthy people across ages. TCRdb ran MiXCR on the 5' RACE reads and lists one entry per CDR3 protein. The sample lists about 780,000 distinct CDR3 sequences, less than 60% seen once, with about a sixth in the top ten. Sequenced sample: blood. These receptors all stem from a man at least 80 years old in good health. Both conserved end residues are part of each CDR3. The order of the fields is V gene, J gene, CDR3 protein.

TRBV4-2	NA	CASSQGTSESSYNEQYF
TRBV6-5	TRBJ2-3	CASSYGSSDTQYF
TRBV7-3	TRBJ2-1	CASSSTGTGYTYNEQFF
TRBV9	TRBJ2-3	CASSRRTGGTQGGTDTQYF
TRBV25-1	TRBJ1-2	CASSRGIDGYTF
TRBV7-9	TRBJ2-1	CASSLTPLEQFF
TRBV7-3	TRBJ2-3	CASSFQAASADTQYF
TRBV27	TRBJ1-5	CASSSGEGGNQPQHF
TRBV7-9	TRBJ2-3	CASSYPSGGSTDTQYF
TRBV7-9	TRBJ2-3	CASITTRGAGDTQYF
TRBV4-3	TRBJ2-3	CASSQGAGPDTQYF
TRBV7-9	TRBJ2-3	CASSPGTGGVDTQYF
TRBV12-3/TRBV12-4	TRBJ2-1	CASSPGLVRFF
TRBV29-1	TRBJ2-7	CSGGRTGNYEQYF
TRBV29-1	TRBJ1-1	CSVTHGNTEAFF
TRBV7-2	TRBJ2-7	CASSFKGQGQLAGVYEQYF
TRBV28	TRBJ2-1	CASSFTTSSYNEQFF
TRBV11-3	TRBJ2-1	CASSNFRGLGNEQFF
TRBV12-5	NA	CASGTLGGEQYF
TRBV3-1	TRBJ2-1	CASSSGGTSNEQFF
TRBV28	TRBJ2-6	CASSRSGTGANVLTF
TRBV7-3	TRBJ2-3	CASSSTSTSTDTQYF
TRBV7-8	NA	CASSLDVGGAEETQYF
TRBV14	TRBJ2-7	CASSHGAGGTEQYF
TRBV5-1	TRBJ1-1	CASSFAGDRTEAFF
TRBV6-2/TRBV6-3	TRBJ2-2	CASSYVNTGELFF
TRBV6-2/TRBV6-3	TRBJ2-1	CASSYERREVNEQFF
TRBV5-1	TRBJ1-1	CASSLEGMNTEAFF
TRBV10-3	TRBJ1-2	CAIRPGTGESYGYTF
TRBV5-5	TRBJ1-2	CASSFLGGGEEGYTF
TRBV28	TRBJ2-3	CASGPRLAGGRTDTQYF
TRBV6-2/TRBV6-3	TRBJ2-4	CASSTPGLVAIQYF
TRBV29-1	TRBJ2-3	CSVEKGDTQYF
TRBV7-2	TRBJ2-1	CASSFDRGYTYEQFF
TRBV3-1	TRBJ2-1	CASSQLSRTSGRNEQFF
TRBV5-1	TRBJ2-3	CASGEGNTDTQYF
TRBV5-1	TRBJ2-1	CASSRDATSYNEQFF
TRBV28	NA	CASRGPGTGKETQYF
TRBV28	TRBJ2-7	CASSLRSTFPSYEQYF